These 10 T cell receptor beta chains originate from one sample sequenced in a study of blood T cell repertoires in COVID-19. Using immunoSEQ multiplex PCR, the repertoire was profiled, and TCRdb retains in-frame clones only, with some absent. This table has under 300,000 clones, more than 65% appearing once. Sequencing was done on a sample of peripheral blood. The receptors shown here come from a woman aged 40 to 50 with active or convalescent COVID-19.

The chain joins TRBV11-2 to TRBJ2-1; 13 nucleotides agree with TRBD2. CDR3 length: 16 residues. The junction had 8 bases not matched to a gene; V was cut back by 4 bases and J by 8 bases. The germline V gene encodes CDR1 SGHAT and CDR2 FQNNGV. CDR3 nucleotide sequence: TGTGCCAGCAGCTCCGTCAGACTAGCGGGGGGCTATGAGCAGTTCTTC. Its protein product is CASSSVRLAGGYEQFF.

The rearrangement uses TRBV3-1 (or the pseudogene TRBV3-2) and TRBJ1-6; 8 bases line up with TRBD1. Per the germline V gene, CDR1 is LGHDT and CDR2 is YNNKEL (reference sequence). The CDR3 length is 14 residues. V was clipped by 3 bases and J by 8 bases; unmatched bases: 3. Here the CDR3 DNA reads TGTGCCAGCAGCCAGACAGGGGTCGATTCACCCCTCCACTTT. This gives the protein CASSQTGVDSPLHF.

The V gene is TRBV11-2, the J gene TRBJ1-2; no reliable D call. Trimming removed 1 base from V and 8 bases from J, with 11 bases in between. The germline V gene encodes CDR1 SGHAT and CDR2 FQNNGV. This CDR3 is 13 amino acids long. CDR3 loop: CASSLGAIGGYTF. In nucleotides, the CDR3 is TGTGCCAGCAGCTTAGGGGCCATCGGCGGCTACACCTTC.

J is TRBJ1-3 and V is TRBV19; D is ambiguous. V was shortened by 0 bases and J by 5 bases, with 8 bases between the two germline ends. Germline-derived CDR1 and CDR2 are LNHDA and SQIVND (reference sequence). The CDR3 length is 14 residues. The CDR3 region is CASSIEAYRNTIYF. CDR3 sequence (DNA): TGTGCCAGTAGTATAGAAGCTTACCGAAACACCATATATTTT.

V gene TRBV5-1 combines with J gene TRBJ2-3; TRBD2 matches 14 bases. V was clipped by 1 base and J by 4 bases; unmatched bases: 8. In germline, CDR1 is SGHRS, CDR2 YFSETQ. The CDR3 totals 18 residues. The CDR3 protein is CASSLPTSGGATADTQYF. CDR3 nucleotide sequence: TGCGCCAGCAGCTTGCCGACTAGCGGGGGGGCCACGGCAGATACGCAGTATTTT. Together with reference TRBV5-1 and TRBJ2-3, the CDR3 gives the full variable domain: KAGVTQTPRYLIKTRGQQVTLSCSPISGHRSVSWYQQTPGQGLQFLFEYFSETQRNKGNFPGRFSGRQFSNSRSEMNVSTLELGDSALYLCASSLPTSGGATADTQYFGPGTRLTVL.

This clone was counted many times. The gene calls are TRBV5-4 and TRBJ1-2; no definite D call. The CDR3 length is 13 residues. Germline CDR1 and CDR2: SGHNT and YYREEE (reference sequence). Trimming removed 0 bases from V and 6 bases from J, with 9 bases in between. The DNA of the CDR3 is TGTGCCAGCAGCTTGGTGCCAGGCGATGGCTACACCTTC. It yields the protein CASSLVPGDGYTF.

J is TRBJ2-3 and V is TRBV11-3; 8 bases are shared with TRBD1. V trimming: 3 bases; J trimming: 7 bases; junction bases outside the gene matches: 6. CDR3 size: 14 residues. CDR1 and CDR2 (germline): SGHNT, YENEEA. In DNA, the CDR3 is TGTGCCAGCAGCTTTCTGACAGGGGAGCATACGCAGTATTTT. Protein sequence: CASSFLTGEHTQYF.

V usage is TRBV7-8 and J usage is TRBJ1-1, with a weak D call TRBD1 (5 bases). V lost 0 bases, J lost 8 bases, and 28 bases lay in between. Germline V gene sequence: CDR1 SGHVS, CDR2 FQNEAQ. The CDR3 sequence is 19 residues long. CDR3 in DNA: TGTGCCAGCAGCTTAGCGCGGGGCAGTCCAAACCCACGGCAACAAGAAGCTTTCTTT. Amino acids: CASSLARGSPNPRQQEAFF.

The V and J genes are TRBV30 and TRBJ1-2, with TRBD1 matching over 8 bases. There are 13 residues in the CDR3. CDR1 is GTSNPN, CDR2 SVGIG, per germline (reference sequence). J lost 8 bases, V lost 0 bases, and 5 bases had no gene match. CDR3 sequence (DNA): TGTGCCTGGAGTGTCCGGACAGGGAGCGGCTACACCTTC. It encodes CAWSVRTGSGYTF. Combining the CDR3 with reference TRBV30 and TRBJ1-2 gives the whole variable domain SQTIHQWPATLVQPVGSPLSLECTVEGTSNPNLYWYRQAAGRGLQLLFYSVGIGQISSEVPQNLSASRPQDRQFILSSKKLLLSDSGFYLCAWSVRTGSGYTFGSGTRLTVV.

This clone showed up many times. One end of the junction is discordant with germline, which a read error may explain. V usage is TRBV7-6 and J usage is TRBJ2-1; D may be TRBD1 (5 bases). The CDR3 totals 13 residues. Germline CDR1 and CDR2: SGHVS and FNYEAQ. The CDR3 spells CASSLEGYSEQFF. The CDR3 DNA reads as TGTGCCAGCAGCTTAGAGGGGTACAGTGAGCAGTTCTTC. The complete variable domain, with remaining parts taken from reference TRBV7-6 and TRBJ2-1, reads GAGVSQSPRYKVTKRGQDVALRCDPISGHVSLYWYRQALGQGPEFLTYFNYEAQQDKSGLPNDRFSAERPEGSISTLTIQRTEQRDSAMYRCASSLEGYSEQFFGPGTRLTVL.